These 9 T cell receptor beta chains came from one sample sequenced in a study of vaccination effects on CD4 cells after COVID-19. Here immunoSEQ multiplex PCR was the method, and the copy in TCRdb shows in-frame clones only, minus some. The sample has fewer than 85,000 clones, 60% to 85% seen once; the top ten hold roughly a tenth. These receptors are not linked to any known antigen. Before sequencing, viral peptide pools were used by the ViraFEST assay to expand antigen-specific CD4+ T cells. Having been cultured for 9 to 11 days, the cells underwent CD4+ T cell isolation. Vaccinated recipients, who were negative for nucleocapsid antibodies, had no history of SARS-CoV-2 infection. Sequences were derived from CD4+ T cells from PBMCs cultured with SARS-CoV-2 spike peptides, sampled before COVID-19 vaccination. The source is a human donor who received a COVID-19 vaccine.

The chain recombines TRBV5-1 with TRBJ2-2, with 8 bases that match TRBD2. This CDR3 region has 16 residues. J lost 4 bases, V lost 0 bases, and 5 bases had no gene match. CDR1 and CDR2 (germline): SGHRS, YFSETQ. This CDR3 reads CASSLALSGVTGELFF. Here the CDR3 DNA reads TGCGCCAGCAGCTTGGCGCTTAGCGGGGTCACCGGGGAGCTGTTTTTT.

Only a few counts were recorded for this clone. The chain uses TRBV5-1 and TRBJ2-2; 12 bases match TRBD2. CDR3 length: 15 amino acids. V lost 5 bases to trimming and J lost 4 bases; unmatched junction nucleotides: 3. CDR1 and CDR2 (germline): SGHRS, YFSETQ. CDR3 nucleotides: TGCGCCAGCAGACCTAGCGGGGGGGTCACCGGGGAGCTGTTTTTT. The encoded protein is CASRPSGGVTGELFF. The variable domain in full, completed from reference TRBV5-1 and TRBJ2-2, reads KAGVTQTPRYLIKTRGQQVTLSCSPISGHRSVSWYQQTPGQGLQFLFEYFSETQRNKGNFPGRFSGRQFSNSRSEMNVSTLELGDSALYLCASRPSGGVTGELFFGEGSRLTVL.

This rearrangement joins TRBV7-8 to TRBJ1-1; D ambiguous. Per the germline V gene, CDR1 is SGHVS and CDR2 is FQNEAQ. The CDR3 runs 16 residues. V shed 2 bases and J shed 6 bases, with 19 bases lying between them. This chain's CDR3 is CASSLQWAASKAEAFF. The CDR3 DNA is TGTGCCAGCAGCTTACAATGGGCTGCGTCGAAGGCTGAAGCTTTCTTT. Drawing the rest from reference TRBV7-8 and TRBJ1-1, the complete variable domain is GAGVSQSPRYKVAKRGQDVALRCDPISGHVSLFWYQQALGQGPEFLTYFQNEAQLDKSGLPSDRFFAERPEGSVSTLKIQRTQQEDSAVYLCASSLQWAASKAEAFFGQGTRLTVV.

This clone has a handful of counts. V and J are TRBV2 and TRBJ2-2; D gene unclear. Germline V CDR1 and CDR2: SNHLY, FYNNEI. V was trimmed by 7 bases and J by 0 bases, leaving 3 bases between them. The CDR3 spans 12 residues. CDR3 nucleotide sequence: TGTGCCAGCACAACGAACACCGGGGAGCTGTTTTTT. This translates into CASTTNTGELFF.

The chain uses TRBV9 and TRBJ2-1, with D unclear. The CDR3 contains 13 residues. Germline V gene data show CDR1 as SGDLS and CDR2 as YYNGEE. The V end was cut by 4 bases, the J end by 6 bases, with 11 bases between. This CDR3 reads CASSPGSPNEQFF. The CDR3 nucleotides are TGTGCCAGCAGCCCAGGTTCCCCCAATGAGCAGTTCTTC.

The chain combines TRBV30 with TRBJ1-2; a weak D match, TRBD1 (6 bases). Trimming pared 6 bases from V and 8 bases from J, leaving 16 bases between. Germline V gives CDR1 GTSNPN, CDR2 SVGIG (reference sequence). The CDR3 contains 12 residues. CDR3 amino acids: CACLQGGGGYTF. In DNA form, the CDR3 reads TGTGCCTGCTTACAGGGAGGTGGGGGCTACACCTTC.

The J gene is TRBJ2-5, the V gene TRBV5-4, with TRBD1 matching over 10 bases. The CDR3 consists of 17 residues. The germline gives CDR1 SGHNT, CDR2 YYREEE (reference sequence). Losses at the gene ends were 3 bases for V and 5 bases for J; bases not matched to a gene: 13. CDR3 region: CASSSGTGAAGQETQYF. CDR3 bases: TGTGCCAGCAGCTCCGGGACAGGGGCTGCGGGACAGGAGACCCAGTACTTC.

The V and J genes are TRBV28 and TRBJ1-4, with 8 bases aligning to TRBD1. The CDR3 loop spans 15 amino acids. V lost 4 bases to trimming and J lost 8 bases; unmatched junction nucleotides: 9. The germline gives CDR1 MDHEN, CDR2 SYDVKM. Written as DNA, the CDR3 is TGTGCCAGCAGTTCACCTTGGACAGGGAACGAAAAACTGTTTTTT. Translation gives CASSSPWTGNEKLFF.

CDR3 residues: CASSLIQGARTQYF. The CDR3 DNA reads TGTGCCAGCAGCTTAATACAGGGGGCGCGTACGCAGTATTTT. The chain links TRBV7-2 to TRBJ2-3; 9 nucleotides line up with TRBD1. Trimming took 2 bases from V and 8 from J; bases not matched to a gene: 5. Germline CDR1 reads SGHTA; CDR2 reads FQGNSA. The CDR3 consists of 14 residues.